One sample yielded the 28 T cell receptor beta chains listed below, sequenced in a study of neurological immune-mediated disorders. TCRdb redid the calling of the 5' RACE reads with MiXCR, one entry per CDR3 protein. The table lists about 50,000 distinct CDR3 sequences, around 16% of them singletons. The sample comprised PBMCs. These receptors came from a man aged 60-69 years in good health.

The chain uses TRBV5-1 and TRBJ2-7; D is possibly TRBD1 or TRBD2 (5 bases each). Germline V lookup: CDR1 SGHRS, CDR2 YFSETQ. This CDR3 has 14 amino acids. Trimming removed 5 bases at V and 0 bases at J, with 12 bases between. CDR3 bases: TGCGCCAGCAGTTCCCCAGGGAGCTCCTACGAGCAGTACTTC. Translation gives CASSSPGSSYEQYF. Together with reference TRBV5-1 and TRBJ2-7, the CDR3 gives the full variable domain: KAGVTQTPRYLIKTRGQQVTLSCSPISGHRSVSWYQQTPGQGLQFLFEYFSETQRNKGNFPGRFSGRQFSNSRSEMNVSTLELGDSALYLCASSSPGSSYEQYFGPGTRLTVT.

This CDR3 reads CASSLEASGGTDTQYF. For the CDR3, the DNA is TGTGCCAGCAGCTTAGAGGCTAGCGGGGGCACAGATACGCAGTATTTT. The chain carries TRBV7-6 and TRBJ2-3; 9 positions match TRBD2. From germline, CDR1 is SGHVS and CDR2 FNYEAQ. This CDR3 region has 16 residues. The ends lost 1 base at V and 1 base at J; junction bases unmatched: 3.

This clonotype was observed at least ten times. The chain couples TRBV28 to TRBJ1-6; no firm D call. CDR1 and CDR2 (germline): MDHEN, SYDVKM. This CDR3 has 16 residues. Trimming stripped 4 bases from V and 7 bases from J, with 17 bases between. Written as DNA, the CDR3 is TGTGCCAGCAGTTCATCCATTGGGAACGGGAATTCACCCCTCCACTTT. It yields the protein CASSSSIGNGNSPLHF.

In its sample, this clonotype was seen many times. The chain links TRBV9 to TRBJ2-7; possible D gene TRBD1, 7 bases. V dropped 0 bases and J dropped 3 bases, with 13 bases sitting between them. The CDR3 length is 15 residues. The V gene's germline CDR1 is SGDLS and CDR2 YYNGEE. The CDR3 DNA sequence: TGTGCCAGCAGCGTAGGGGCAGGGGGGTTCTACGAGCAGTACTTC. Amino acid sequence: CASSVGAGGFYEQYF.

This clonotype was recorded many times. The chain combines TRBV5-6 with TRBJ2-3, with 7 bases fitting TRBD2. Germline-derived CDR1 and CDR2 are SGHDT and YYEEEE. Trimming at V came to 3 bases and at J to 6 bases, leaving 13 bases not matched to a gene. The CDR3 is 16 amino acids. The CDR3 loop reads CASSSLSGKILDTQYF. The CDR3 bases are TGTGCCAGCAGCTCGCTAAGCGGGAAGATCCTGGATACGCAGTATTTT.

This clonotype was seen ten or more times. The chain joins TRBV20-1 to TRBJ2-2, with D unresolved. Germline V lookup: CDR1 DFQATT, CDR2 SNEGSKA (reference sequence). V was shortened by 6 bases and J by 5 bases, with 16 bases between the two germline ends. This CDR3 comprises 14 residues. Here the CDR3 reads CSAAPFVATGELFF. Written as DNA, the CDR3 is TGCAGTGCCGCCCCATTCGTCGCGACCGGGGAGCTGTTTTTT.

This clonotype was observed at least ten times. V usage is TRBV6-5 and J usage is TRBJ2-7; D possibly corresponds to TRBD1 (6 bases). The CDR3 runs 16 residues. Trimming removed 0 bases from V and 5 bases from J, with 17 bases in between. Germline values: CDR1 MNHEY, CDR2 SVGAGI. CDR3 DNA sequence: TGTGCCAGCAGTTACTCCGGCATGGCAGGGGACCACGAGCAGTACTTC. Translated, it gives CASSYSGMAGDHEQYF.

This clonotype was picked up many times. V is TRBV5-4 and J is TRBJ2-1, with 11 positions matching TRBD1. Germline V gene lookup returns CDR1 SGHNT and CDR2 YYREEE (reference sequence). J was trimmed by 7 bases and V by 4 bases; bases with no gene match: 7. This CDR3 contains 15 residues. CDR3 amino acids: CASSTGTGGGNEQFF. CDR3 DNA: TGTGCCAGCAGCACCGGGACAGGGGGGGGGAATGAGCAGTTCTTC.

There are many counts of this clonotype. This chain connects TRBV5-1 to TRBJ2-1, with unresolved D. Per the germline V gene, CDR1 is SGHRS and CDR2 is YFSETQ. The CDR3 covers 14 residues. V was shortened by 0 bases and J by 6 bases, with 10 bases between the two germline ends. The CDR3 spells CASSLALAPNEQFF. CDR3 coding DNA: TGCGCCAGCAGCTTGGCCTTAGCCCCCAATGAGCAGTTCTTC.

This clonotype was counted many times. V gene TRBV28 combines with J gene TRBJ2-3; no clear D gene. Trimming removed 3 bases from V and 1 base from J, with 8 bases in between. There are 14 residues in the CDR3. CDR1 and CDR2 from the germline V gene are MDHEN and SYDVKM. The CDR3 is CASSFVGRTDTQYF. DNA of the CDR3: TGTGCCAGCAGTTTTGTCGGACGCACAGATACGCAGTATTTT.

This clonotype is medium-sized (0.01 to 0.1%). This chain connects TRBV10-3 to TRBJ2-3; 12 nucleotides agree with TRBD2. CDR1 and CDR2 from the germline V gene are ENHRY and SYGVKD. This CDR3 region has 14 residues. V was clipped by 8 bases and J by 3 bases; unmatched bases: 3. In DNA form, the CDR3 reads TGTGCCATCCTAGCGGGAGGGCAAACAGATACGCAGTATTTT. Translation gives CAILAGGQTDTQYF.

This clonotype appeared many times. The chain recombines TRBV7-2 with TRBJ2-7; the match to TRBD1 covers 7 bases. Per germline, CDR1 SGHTA and CDR2 FQGNSA. With V trimmed by 4 bases and J by 2 bases, 5 bases remained unmatched. This CDR3 has 14 amino acids. The CDR3 coding sequence is TGTGCCAGCAGCTCTTACAGGGGAGCCTACGAGCAGTACTTC. Translation: CASSSYRGAYEQYF.

This clonotype came up many times. J is TRBJ2-1 and V is TRBV6-5; D uncertain. The CDR3 has 12 amino acids. CDR1 and CDR2 from the germline V gene are MNHEY and SVGAGI. V lost 4 bases, J lost 10 bases, and 11 bases lay in between. The CDR3 is CASSWSEGEQFF. The CDR3 nucleotides read TGTGCCAGCAGTTGGTCTGAAGGAGAGCAGTTCTTC.

This clonotype was found many times. This chain uses TRBV7-2 with TRBJ2-1; D is perhaps TRBD1 (5 bases). V was trimmed by 2 bases and J by 7 bases, leaving 15 bases between them. The germline gives CDR1 SGHTA, CDR2 FQGNSA. This CDR3 has 15 amino acids. The CDR3 region has the DNA TGTGCCAGCAGCTTACTATCAGGCAGGGTGAATGAGCAGTTCTTC. Residues: CASSLLSGRVNEQFF.

Many counts were recorded for this clonotype. This rearrangement joins TRBV12-3 or TRBV12-4 to TRBJ2-1, with D unresolved. The ends were cut back, 6 bases at V and 0 bases at J, with 12 bases in the middle. The CDR3 extends over 15 amino acids. Written as DNA, the CDR3 is TGTGCCAGCAGCCCCGGCCGCCCCTCCTACAATGAGCAGTTCTTC. Translating it yields CASSPGRPSYNEQFF.

This clonotype was recorded at least ten times. The V gene is TRBV5-1, the J gene TRBJ2-1, with D unresolved. The germline V gene encodes CDR1 SGHRS and CDR2 YFSETQ. With 3 bases removed from V and 6 bases from J, the gap between germline ends came to 10 bases. This CDR3 contains 13 residues. CDR3 amino acids: CASSSWTINEQFF. The CDR3 DNA is TGCGCCAGCAGCTCCTGGACCATCAATGAGCAGTTCTTC.

By share, this clonotype ranks as medium-sized. The chain links TRBV10-3 to TRBJ2-3; D is ambiguous. Trimming cost V 0 bases and J 6 bases, with 7 bases left between them. The length of the CDR3 is 13 residues. The germline V gene encodes CDR1 ENHRY and CDR2 SYGVKD. The DNA of the CDR3 is TGTGCCATCAGTGAGTCGCCACGGGATACGCAGTATTTT. As protein: CAISESPRDTQYF.

The table lists this clonotype with many counts. V and J are TRBV20-1 and TRBJ2-2, with TRBD1 identical over 8 bases. The CDR3 is made up of 14 amino acids. Germline loops: CDR1 DFQATT, CDR2 SNEGSKA (reference sequence). Trimming took 6 bases from V and 5 from J; bases not matched to a gene: 8. CDR3 amino acids: CSATGQGVTGELFF. The CDR3, as DNA: TGCAGTGCGACCGGACAGGGCGTAACCGGGGAGCTGTTTTTT.

This rearrangement joins TRBV7-8 to TRBJ2-3, with 9 bases fitting TRBD2. Germline-derived CDR1 and CDR2 are SGHVS and FQNEAQ. The length of the CDR3 is 18 residues. V lost 2 bases to trimming and J lost 2 bases; unmatched junction nucleotides: 11. The CDR3 loop is CASSLIPRLAGFTDTQYF. The CDR3 nucleotides are TGTGCCAGCAGCTTAATCCCGCGGCTAGCGGGGTTCACAGATACGCAGTATTTT.

At least ten counts were recorded for this clonotype. This chain joins TRBV5-5 and TRBJ2-1; D remains unclear. The CDR3 is 15 amino acids. Germline assignment: CDR1 SGHKS and CDR2 YYEKEE (reference sequence). V shed 5 bases and J shed 0 bases, with 12 bases lying between them. As DNA, the CDR3 is TGTGCCAGCAGGGGGTCTCATCCCTCCTACAATGAGCAGTTCTTC. Translation: CASRGSHPSYNEQFF.

Only a few counts were recorded for this clonotype. The chain combines TRBV6-6 with TRBJ2-7, with D unclear. Germline V gene lookup returns CDR1 MNHNY and CDR2 SVGAGI (reference sequence). The ends were cut back, 9 bases at V and 6 bases at J, with 9 bases in the middle. This CDR3 has 10 residues. This chain's CDR3 is CASSRGEQYF. CDR3 coding DNA: TGTGCCAGTTCCCGTGGCGAGCAGTACTTC.

The V call is TRBV5-1, the J call TRBJ2-1, with D perhaps matching TRBD2 (5 bases). The germline V and J ends were trimmed by 7 bases and 4 bases, with 18 bases remaining between them. Germline CDR1 and CDR2: SGHRS and YFSETQ. This CDR3 has 15 residues. The CDR3 here is CASLEGSGVYNEQFF. CDR3 bases: TGCGCCAGCTTAGAGGGATCTGGGGTATACAATGAGCAGTTCTTC.

This clonotype was detected only a few times. The CDR3 bases are TGTGCCAGCAGCGACAGCGGGATGGGAAACATTCAGTACTTC. Protein sequence: CASSDSGMGNIQYF. The rearrangement joins TRBV11-2 to TRBJ2-4; 7 nucleotides match TRBD2. The CDR3 runs 14 residues. Trimming at V came to 5 bases and at J to 6 bases, leaving 7 bases not matched to a gene. Per the germline V gene, CDR1 is SGHAT and CDR2 is FQNNGV.

This clonotype was seen many times. This chain uses TRBV5-5 with TRBJ2-3, with D possibly TRBD1 on 7 matching bases. The germline gives CDR1 SGHKS, CDR2 YYEKEE (reference sequence). CDR3 size: 16 residues. Deletions cut 0 bases from V and 3 bases from J, with 14 bases between. Here the CDR3 DNA reads TGTGCCAGCAGCTTGGGAGGAGGGGGCGCGACAGATACGCAGTATTTT. Its protein is CASSLGGGGATDTQYF.

This clonotype occurred many times. The V call is TRBV7-2, the J call TRBJ2-6; D may be TRBD1 or TRBD2 (6 bases each). Between the trimmed V and J ends, which lost 6 bases and 2 bases, there was a span of 14 bases. The CDR3 extends over 16 amino acids. CDR1 and CDR2 from the germline V gene are SGHTA and FQGNSA. CDR3 region: CASSNTGATGANVLTF. CDR3 nucleotide sequence: TGTGCCAGCAGTAACACGGGGGCCACTGGGGCCAACGTCCTGACTTTC. Together with reference TRBV7-2 and TRBJ2-6, the CDR3 gives the full variable domain: GAGVSQSPSNKVTEKGKDVELRCDPISGHTALYWYRQSLGQGLEFLIYFQGNSAPDKSGLPSDRFSAERTGGSVSTLTIQRTQQEDSAVYLCASSNTGATGANVLTFGAGSRLTVL.

This clonotype has a count of ten or more. The J gene is TRBJ2-5, the V gene TRBV20-1; tentatively, D is TRBD2 (5 bases). The ends were cut back, 0 bases at V and 5 bases at J, with 7 bases in the middle. In germline, CDR1 is DFQATT, CDR2 SNEGSKA (reference sequence). This CDR3 has 12 residues. The CDR3 loop reads CSARDWEETQYF. In nucleotides, the CDR3 is TGCAGTGCTAGAGATTGGGAGGAGACCCAGTACTTC.

Details on this clonotype: Compared with germline, one end of the junction differs, possibly owing to a read error. The rearrangement joins TRBV7-9 to TRBJ1-1, with TRBD1 as a possible D gene (5 bases). Germline CDR1 reads SEHNR; CDR2 reads FQNEAQ (reference sequence). The CDR3 sequence is 15 residues long. This CDR3 is CASSPLGRGNAEAIF. The CDR3 DNA follows: TGTGCCAGCAGTCCTCTAGGAAGGGGTAACGCTGAAGCTATCTTT.

This clonotype was picked up many times. V gene TRBV7-8 combines with J gene TRBJ2-3; 11 bases are a match to TRBD2. CDR1 is SGHVS and CDR2 is FQNEAQ in the germline V gene. Trimming at V came to 4 bases and at J to 4 bases, leaving 7 bases not matched to a gene. The length of the CDR3 is 16 residues. The CDR3 reads CASSSIAGGRADTQYF. The CDR3 DNA is TGTGCCAGCAGCTCTATAGCGGGAGGGAGGGCAGATACGCAGTATTTT. The variable domain in full, completed from reference TRBV7-8 and TRBJ2-3, reads GAGVSQSPRYKVAKRGQDVALRCDPISGHVSLFWYQQALGQGPEFLTYFQNEAQLDKSGLPSDRFFAERPEGSVSTLKIQRTQQEDSAVYLCASSSIAGGRADTQYFGPGTRLTVL.